This record looks at one T cell receptor (beta chain) sequence and its context. Antigen: not known. This entry is derived from a study of OX40 agonist ivuxolimab in advanced cancers. Study-wide points: CD4+ T cells averaged fewer expanded clones than CD8+ T cells.

Only in-frame clones appear in the TCRdb table, and some are missing; sequencing was by immunoSEQ multiplex PCR. The sample includes about 40,000 clones, around 82% seen only once; the top ten take approximately 2%. The receptor was isolated from an adult with an advanced solid tumor such as melanoma, head and neck, liver or kidney cancer. Here the sequenced sample was CD4+ or CD8+ T cells sorted from blood, taken in a trial of the OX40 agonist ivuxolimab.

CDR3 amino acids: CATSRVFRDTQYF. In DNA, the CDR3 is TGTGCCACCAGCAGAGTATTCCGAGATACGCAGTATTTT. The chain links TRBV15 to TRBJ2-3; D ambiguous. The ends were cut back, 1 base at V and 5 bases at J, with 7 bases in the middle. Germline V lookup: CDR1 LNHNV, CDR2 YYDKDF (reference sequence). This CDR3 spans 13 amino acids.